These T cell receptor beta chains were read from a single sample in a study of CD8 T cells in Susac syndrome. One entry per CDR3 protein, called by TCRdb with MiXCR from the immunoSEQ multiplex PCR reads. The table has roughly 330,000 distinct CDR3 sequences, 92% seen once. The sample comprised CD4+ T cells from PBMCs. Receptors originate from a human donor with multiple sclerosis. CDR3s include the opening cysteine and the closing phenylalanine or tryptophan. A D gene is named only where the DNA matches it firmly. Clone size is given for some rows only: seen once, a few or many times, or a class if the clone is expanded.

D gene,V gene,clone size,J gene,CDR3 protein,CDR3 DNA
.,TRBV2,.,TRBJ2-3,CASSVHGSPSTDTQYF,TGTGCCAGCAGTGTGCACGGGAGCCCAAGCACAGATACGCAGTATTTT
.,TRBV4-2,.,TRBJ2-7,CASSQDEGLDEQYF,TGTGCCAGCAGCCAAGATGAGGGCCTAGACGAGCAGTACTTC
.,TRBV6-1,.,TRBJ2-7,CASRSYGGASYEQYF,TGTGCCAGCAGATCCTACGGGGGAGCCTCCTACGAGCAGTACTTC
.,TRBV24-1,.,TRBJ2-1,CATSDFNSKQFF,TGTGCCACCAGTGATTTTAACAGCAAGCAGTTCTTC
TRBD2,TRBV7-9,once,TRBJ2-2,CASSSPLAGGTGELFF,TGTGCCAGCAGCTCCCCACTAGCGGGAGGAACCGGGGAGCTGTTTTTT
.,TRBV2,.,TRBJ2-3,CASSATRLGTDTQYF,TGTGCCAGCAGTGCAACTAGGTTGGGCACAGATACGCAGTATTTT
.,TRBV7-7,few,TRBJ2-1,CASSLGRNYNEQFF,TGTGCTAGCAGCTTAGGTCGGAATTACAATGAGCAGTTCTTC
.,TRBV19,.,TRBJ1-3,CASSIHDTLPGNTIYF,TGTGCCAGTAGTATCCATGACACGCTCCCTGGAAACACCATATATTTT
.,TRBV7-3,once,TRBJ1-1,CASSLTPGANTEAFF,TGTGCCAGCAGCTTAACCCCAGGGGCGAACACTGAAGCTTTCTTT
.,TRBV20-1,.,TRBJ2-7,CSARTGPAEQYF,TGCAGTGCTAGGACTGGCCCGGCGGAGCAGTACTTC
.,TRBV11-2,.,TRBJ1-6,CASSFDPGPDSSPLHF,TGTGCCAGCAGCTTCGATCCCGGGCCCGACAGTTCACCCCTCCACTTT
.,TRBV10-3,.,TRBJ2-1,CAISRRDEQFF,TGTGCCATCAGCAGAAGAGATGAGCAGTTCTTC
TRBD1,TRBV6-6,.,TRBJ1-1,CASGGSTGSTEAFF,TGTGCCAGCGGGGGGTCGACAGGGAGCACTGAAGCTTTCTTT
.,TRBV6-5,.,TRBJ1-3,CASSLVSGNTIYF,TGTGCCAGCAGTCTGGTCTCTGGAAACACCATATATTTT
.,TRBV6-5,.,TRBJ1-1,CASSWEGPDTEAFF,TGTGCCAGCAGTTGGGAGGGGCCGGACACTGAAGCTTTCTTT
.,TRBV7-2,.,TRBJ1-1,CASSLSSGANTEAFF,TGTGCCAGCAGCTTATCATCGGGGGCGAACACTGAAGCTTTCTTT
TRBD1,TRBV6-1,.,TRBJ1-5,CASLRTGELDQPQHF,TGTGCCAGCTTGAGGACAGGCGAATTGGATCAGCCCCAGCATTTT
.,TRBV21-1,.,TRBJ1-4,CASSKRRGPTNEKLFF,TGTGCCAGCAGCAAACGCAGGGGGCCTACTAATGAAAAACTGTTTTTT
.,TRBV15,.,TRBJ2-5,CATSRRQLPETQYF,TGTGCCACCAGCAGACGACAGCTACCCGAGACCCAGTACTTC
TRBD1,TRBV30,.,TRBJ1-1,CAWSVLGGQGTEAFF,TGTGCCTGGAGTGTACTTGGGGGACAGGGAACTGAAGCTTTCTTT
.,TRBV19,.,TRBJ1-2,CASSSGGRIQGYTF,TGTGCCAGTAGTAGCGGGGGGCGCATTCAAGGCTACACCTTC
TRBD1,TRBV3-1,few,TRBJ2-6,CASSQDDRAGANVLTF,TGTGCCAGCAGCCAAGACGACAGGGCTGGGGCCAACGTCCTGACTTTC
.,TRBV24-1,.,TRBJ2-3,CATRPGAPGLNTDTQYF,TGTGCCACGAGGCCCGGTGCGCCCGGATTAAACACAGATACGCAGTATTTT
.,TRBV20-1,.,TRBJ2-3,CSAPGKGTDTQYF,TGCAGTGCTCCGGGGAAGGGTACAGATACGCAGTATTTT
TRBD2,TRBV7-9,.,TRBJ2-7,CASSPYRTSGSEQYF,TGTGCCAGCAGCCCCTACCGGACTAGCGGGAGCGAGCAGTACTTC
TRBD1,TRBV20-1,.,TRBJ1-4,CSALGGRGREKLFF,TGCAGTGCGTTAGGTGGCAGGGGGCGTGAAAAACTGTTTTTT
.,TRBV7-2,.,TRBJ1-2,CASSLGVRNYGYTF,TGTGCCAGCAGCTTAGGGGTCAGAAACTATGGCTACACCTTC
TRBD1,TRBV5-1,.,TRBJ2-7,CASSLGQGSNEQYF,TGCGCCAGCAGCTTGGGACAGGGCTCGAACGAGCAGTACTTC
.,TRBV9,.,TRBJ2-4,CASSAGGGASNIQYF,TGTGCCAGCAGCGCCGGGGGTGGGGCCTCAAACATTCAGTACTTC
.,TRBV19,few,TRBJ2-1,CASSGIYNEQFF,TGTGCCAGTAGCGGGATCTACAATGAGCAGTTCTTC
.,TRBV7-2,.,TRBJ1-3,CASSLDTGSYGNTIYF,TGTGCCAGCAGCTTAGACACAGGATCTTATGGAAACACCATATATTTT
.,TRBV5-1,.,TRBJ1-4,CASSRSREKLFF,TGCGCCAGCAGCCGTTCTCGGGAAAAACTGTTTTTT
.,TRBV7-2,.,TRBJ2-3,CASSLGGLLTDTQYF,TGTGCCAGCAGCTTAGGGGGTTTACTTACAGATACGCAGTATTTT
.,TRBV7-3,.,TRBJ2-5,CASSSLPQETQYF,TGTGCCAGCAGCTCCCTACCTCAAGAGACCCAGTACTTC
.,TRBV20-1,.,TRBJ2-1,CSARDRGLIYNEQFF,TGCAGTGCTAGAGATCGGGGACTGATCTACAATGAGCAGTTCTTC
.,TRBV12-3/TRBV12-4,.,TRBJ2-7,CASSLEGEQYF,TGTGCCAGCAGTCTGGAGGGGGAGCAGTACTTC
.,TRBV6-2/TRBV6-3,.,TRBJ2-1,CASTQGYNEQFF,TGTGCCAGCACTCAGGGGTACAATGAGCAGTTCTTC
.,TRBV7-2,.,TRBJ2-1,CASSLERGVEQFF,TGTGCCAGCAGCTTAGAACGTGGGGTCGAGCAGTTCTTC
.,TRBV6-2/TRBV6-3,.,TRBJ1-4,CASSSWPQANEKLFF,TGTGCCAGCAGTTCCTGGCCCCAAGCAAATGAAAAACTGTTTTTT